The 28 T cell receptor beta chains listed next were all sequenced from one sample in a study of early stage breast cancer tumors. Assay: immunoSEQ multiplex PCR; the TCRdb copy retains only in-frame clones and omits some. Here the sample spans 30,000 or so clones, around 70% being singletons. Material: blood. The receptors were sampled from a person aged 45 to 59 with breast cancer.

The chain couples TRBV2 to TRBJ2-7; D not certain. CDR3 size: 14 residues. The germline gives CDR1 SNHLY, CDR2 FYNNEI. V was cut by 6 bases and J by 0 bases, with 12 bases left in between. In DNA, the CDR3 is TGTGCCAGCAGCGGCGCACGTACCTCCTACGAGCAGTACTTC. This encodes CASSGARTSYEQYF.

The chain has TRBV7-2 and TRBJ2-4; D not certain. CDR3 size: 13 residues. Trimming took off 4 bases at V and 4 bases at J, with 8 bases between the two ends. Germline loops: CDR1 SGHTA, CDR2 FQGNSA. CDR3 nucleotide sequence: TGTGCCAGCAGCTACGACGTGAAAAACATTCAGTACTTC. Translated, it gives CASSYDVKNIQYF.

CDR3 sequence (DNA): TGTGCCAGCAGCGCGGGGCTCTACGAGCAGTACTTC. Translating it yields CASSAGLYEQYF. This chain joins TRBV14 and TRBJ2-7; tentatively, D is TRBD2 (6 bases). There are 12 residues in the CDR3. Per the germline V gene, CDR1 is SGHDN and CDR2 is FVKESK. Trimming left V 5 bases short and J 3 bases short, with 8 bases between.

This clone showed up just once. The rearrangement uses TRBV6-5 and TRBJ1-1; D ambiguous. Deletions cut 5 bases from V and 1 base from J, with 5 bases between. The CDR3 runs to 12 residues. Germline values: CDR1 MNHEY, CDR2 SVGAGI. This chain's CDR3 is CASSGGNTEAFF. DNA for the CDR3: TGTGCCAGCAGTGGAGGGAACACTGAAGCTTTCTTT.

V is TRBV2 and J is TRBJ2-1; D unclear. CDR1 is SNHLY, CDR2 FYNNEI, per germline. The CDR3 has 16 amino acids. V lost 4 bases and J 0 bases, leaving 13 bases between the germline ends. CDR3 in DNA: TGTGCCAGCAGTGGAGAGGCCTTAAACTCCTACAATGAGCAGTTCTTC. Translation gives CASSGEALNSYNEQFF.

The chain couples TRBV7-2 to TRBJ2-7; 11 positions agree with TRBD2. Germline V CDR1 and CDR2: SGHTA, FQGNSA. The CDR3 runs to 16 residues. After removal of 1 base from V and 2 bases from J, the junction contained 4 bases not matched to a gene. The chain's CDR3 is CASSLGILAGAYEQYF. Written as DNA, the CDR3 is TGTGCCAGCAGCTTAGGGATACTAGCGGGAGCCTACGAGCAGTACTTC.

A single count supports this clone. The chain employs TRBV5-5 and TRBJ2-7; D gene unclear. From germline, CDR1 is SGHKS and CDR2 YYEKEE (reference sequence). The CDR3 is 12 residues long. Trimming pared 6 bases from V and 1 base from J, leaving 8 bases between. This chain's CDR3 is CASTLVSYEQYF. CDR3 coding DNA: TGTGCCAGCACCCTGGTTTCCTACGAGCAGTACTTC.

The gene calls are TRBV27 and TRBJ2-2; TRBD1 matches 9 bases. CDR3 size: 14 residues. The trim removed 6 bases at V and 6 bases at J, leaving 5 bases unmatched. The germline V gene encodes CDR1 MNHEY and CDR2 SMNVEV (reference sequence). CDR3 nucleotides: TGTGCCAGCAGGCTGGACAGGGGATCCGGGGAGCTGTTTTTT. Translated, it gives CASRLDRGSGELFF.

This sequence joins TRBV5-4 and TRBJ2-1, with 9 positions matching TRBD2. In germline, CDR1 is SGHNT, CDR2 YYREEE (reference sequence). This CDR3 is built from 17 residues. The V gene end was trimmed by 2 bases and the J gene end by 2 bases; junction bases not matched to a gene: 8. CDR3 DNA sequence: TGTGCCAGCAGCTTTGGTGGTAGCGGGGGTACCTACAATGAGCAGTTCTTC. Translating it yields CASSFGGSGGTYNEQFF.

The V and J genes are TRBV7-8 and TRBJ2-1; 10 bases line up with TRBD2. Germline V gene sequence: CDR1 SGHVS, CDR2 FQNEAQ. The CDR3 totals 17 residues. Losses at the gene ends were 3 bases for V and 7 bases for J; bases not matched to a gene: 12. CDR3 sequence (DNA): TGTGCCAGCAGCTTCGTTTGGCGACCAGCGGGAGGGAATGAGCAGTTCTTC. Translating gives CASSFVWRPAGGNEQFF.

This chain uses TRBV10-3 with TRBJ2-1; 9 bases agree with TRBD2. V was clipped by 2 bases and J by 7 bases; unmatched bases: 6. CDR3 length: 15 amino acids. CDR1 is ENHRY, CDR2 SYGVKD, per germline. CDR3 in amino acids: CAISEAGTSSNEQFF. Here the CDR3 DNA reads TGTGCCATCAGTGAGGCCGGGACTAGCAGTAATGAGCAGTTCTTC.

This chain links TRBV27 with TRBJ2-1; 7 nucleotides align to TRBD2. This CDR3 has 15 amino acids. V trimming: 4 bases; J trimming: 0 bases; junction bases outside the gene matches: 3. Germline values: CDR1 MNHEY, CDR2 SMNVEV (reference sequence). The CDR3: CASSSSGSSYNEQFF. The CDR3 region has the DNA TGTGCCAGCAGTTCTAGCGGATCCTCCTACAATGAGCAGTTCTTC.

The CDR3 sequence: CASSPRLTSGSSYNEQFF. CDR3 coding DNA: TGTGCCAGCTCACCACGGTTGACTAGCGGGAGCTCCTACAATGAGCAGTTCTTC. V and J are TRBV18 and TRBJ2-1; 12 bases map to TRBD2. The junction had 4 bases not matched to a gene; V was cut back by 1 base and J by 0 bases. Germline V CDR1 and CDR2: KGHSH, LQKENI. The CDR3 covers 18 residues.

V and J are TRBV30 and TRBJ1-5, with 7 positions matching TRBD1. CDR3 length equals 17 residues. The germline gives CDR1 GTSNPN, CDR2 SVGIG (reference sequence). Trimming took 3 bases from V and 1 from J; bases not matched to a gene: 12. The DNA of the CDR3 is TGTGCCTGGAGCGCAGGGGGGAGGGGTTGGAGCAATCAGCCCCAGCATTTT. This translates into CAWSAGGRGWSNQPQHF. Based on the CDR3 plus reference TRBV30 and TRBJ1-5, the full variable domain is SQTIHQWPATLVQPVGSPLSLECTVEGTSNPNLYWYRQAAGRGLQLLFYSVGIGQISSEVPQNLSASRPQDRQFILSSKKLLLSDSGFYLCAWSAGGRGWSNQPQHFGDGTRLSIL.

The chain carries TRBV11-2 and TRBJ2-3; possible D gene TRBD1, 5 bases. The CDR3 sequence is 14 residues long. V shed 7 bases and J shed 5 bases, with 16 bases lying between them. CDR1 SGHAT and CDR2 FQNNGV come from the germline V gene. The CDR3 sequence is CASTLGVKGDTQYF. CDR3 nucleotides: TGTGCCAGCACCCTAGGGGTGAAGGGAGATACGCAGTATTTT.

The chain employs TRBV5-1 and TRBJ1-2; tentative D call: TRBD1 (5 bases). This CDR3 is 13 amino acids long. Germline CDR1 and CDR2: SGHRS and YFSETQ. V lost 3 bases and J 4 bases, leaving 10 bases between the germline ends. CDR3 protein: CASSSVGGYGYTF. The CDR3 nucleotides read TGCGCCAGCAGCTCGGTTGGGGGCTATGGCTACACCTTC.

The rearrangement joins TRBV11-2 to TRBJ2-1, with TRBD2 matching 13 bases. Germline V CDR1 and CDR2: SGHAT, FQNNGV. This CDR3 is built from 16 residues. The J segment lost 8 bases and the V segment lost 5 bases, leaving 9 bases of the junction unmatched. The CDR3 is CASSPGLAGTWDEQFF. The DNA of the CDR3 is TGTGCCAGCAGCCCGGGACTAGCGGGAACCTGGGATGAGCAGTTCTTC.

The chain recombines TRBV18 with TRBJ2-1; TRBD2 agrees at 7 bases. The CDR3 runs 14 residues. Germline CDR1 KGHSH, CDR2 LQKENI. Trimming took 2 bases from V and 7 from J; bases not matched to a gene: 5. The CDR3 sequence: CASSPGRTRNEQFF. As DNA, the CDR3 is TGTGCCAGCTCACCAGGTCGGACTAGAAATGAGCAGTTCTTC.

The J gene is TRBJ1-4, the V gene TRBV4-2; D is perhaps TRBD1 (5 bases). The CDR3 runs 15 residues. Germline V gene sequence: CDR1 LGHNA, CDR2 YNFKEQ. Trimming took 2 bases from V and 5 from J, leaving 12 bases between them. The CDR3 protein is CASSQPGTENEKLFF. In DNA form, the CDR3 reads TGTGCCAGCAGCCAACCCGGGACCGAGAATGAAAAACTGTTTTTT.

The CDR3 region is CATSTRTGINTGELFF. The CDR3 coding sequence is TGTGCCACCAGCACCCGGACAGGAATCAACACCGGGGAGCTGTTTTTT. The chain joins TRBV15 to TRBJ2-2; 7 bases match TRBD1. Germline loops: CDR1 LNHNV, CDR2 YYDKDF (reference sequence). The CDR3 has 16 residues. After removal of 4 bases from V and 2 bases from J, the junction contained 7 bases not matched to a gene.

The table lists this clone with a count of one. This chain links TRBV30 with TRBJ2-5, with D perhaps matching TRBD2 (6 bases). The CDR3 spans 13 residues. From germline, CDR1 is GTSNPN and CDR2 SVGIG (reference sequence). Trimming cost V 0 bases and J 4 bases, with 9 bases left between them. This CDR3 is CAWSVAGGETQYF. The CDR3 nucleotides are TGTGCCTGGAGTGTAGCGGGTGGAGAGACCCAGTACTTC.

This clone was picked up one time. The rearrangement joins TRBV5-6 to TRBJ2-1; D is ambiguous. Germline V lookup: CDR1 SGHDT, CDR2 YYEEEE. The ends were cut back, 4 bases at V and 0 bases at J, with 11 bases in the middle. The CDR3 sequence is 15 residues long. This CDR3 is CASSLLASSYNEQFF. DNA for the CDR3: TGTGCCAGCAGCCTGTTGGCTAGCTCCTACAATGAGCAGTTCTTC. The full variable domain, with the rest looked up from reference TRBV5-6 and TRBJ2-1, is DAGVTQSPTHLIKTRGQQVTLRCSPKSGHDTVSWYQQALGQGPQFIFQYYEEEERQRGNFPDRFSGHQFPNYSSELNVNALLLGDSALYLCASSLLASSYNEQFFGPGTRLTVL.

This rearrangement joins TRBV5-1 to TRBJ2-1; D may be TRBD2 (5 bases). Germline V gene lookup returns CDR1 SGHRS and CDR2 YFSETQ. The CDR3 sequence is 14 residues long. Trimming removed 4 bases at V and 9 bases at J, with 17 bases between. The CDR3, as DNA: TGCGCCAGCAGCGAGGGTTCCCTCGTAGGTGAGCAGTTCTTC. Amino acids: CASSEGSLVGEQFF. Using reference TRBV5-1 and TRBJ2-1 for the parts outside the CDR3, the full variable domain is KAGVTQTPRYLIKTRGQQVTLSCSPISGHRSVSWYQQTPGQGLQFLFEYFSETQRNKGNFPGRFSGRQFSNSRSEMNVSTLELGDSALYLCASSEGSLVGEQFFGPGTRLTVL.

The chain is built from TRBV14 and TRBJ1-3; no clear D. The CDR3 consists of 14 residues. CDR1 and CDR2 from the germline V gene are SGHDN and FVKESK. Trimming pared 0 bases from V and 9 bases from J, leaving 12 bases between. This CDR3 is CASSQEIRSGTIYF. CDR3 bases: TGTGCCAGCAGCCAAGAGATCCGCTCCGGCACCATATATTTT.

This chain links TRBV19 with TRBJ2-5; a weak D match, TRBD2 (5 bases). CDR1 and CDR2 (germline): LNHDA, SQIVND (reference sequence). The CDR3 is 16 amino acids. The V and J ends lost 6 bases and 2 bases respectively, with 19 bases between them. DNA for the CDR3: TGTGCCAGTAGCGGGGTCGGCCCGAGGGCACAAGAGACCCAGTACTTC. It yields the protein CASSGVGPRAQETQYF.

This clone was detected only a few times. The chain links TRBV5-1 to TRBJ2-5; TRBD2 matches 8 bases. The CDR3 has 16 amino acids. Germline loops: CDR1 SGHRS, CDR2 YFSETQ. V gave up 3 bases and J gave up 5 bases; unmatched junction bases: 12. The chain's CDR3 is CASSSTDGRAAETQYF. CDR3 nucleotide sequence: TGCGCCAGCAGCTCGACGGACGGGAGGGCCGCGGAGACCCAGTACTTC.

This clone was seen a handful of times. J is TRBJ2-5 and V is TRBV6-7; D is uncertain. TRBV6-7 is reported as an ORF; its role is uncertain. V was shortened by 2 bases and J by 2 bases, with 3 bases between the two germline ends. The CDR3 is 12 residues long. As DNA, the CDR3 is TGTGCCAGCAGTTACGGTCAAGAGACCCAGTACTTC. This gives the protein CASSYGQETQYF.

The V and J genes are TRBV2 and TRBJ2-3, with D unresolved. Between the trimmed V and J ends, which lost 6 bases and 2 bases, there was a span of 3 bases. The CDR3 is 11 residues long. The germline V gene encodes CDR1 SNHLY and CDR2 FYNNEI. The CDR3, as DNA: TGTGCCAGCAGGTACACAGATACGCAGTATTTT. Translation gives CASRYTDTQYF.